The 4 T cell receptor beta chains reported below all come from one sample, sequenced in a study of cytomegalovirus exposure and HLA in healthy donors. The PCR ran on 60 Vbeta and 13 Jbeta primers. The protocol was immunoSEQ multiplex PCR, while the TCRdb copy is restricted to in-frame clones and leaves out a portion. This sample has 140,000 to 150,000 clones, with around a tenth found just once. The sequencing input was PBMCs. These receptor sequences come from a male donor in good health and CMV-seronegative.

This sequence joins TRBV5-1 and TRBJ1-2, with 9 bases fitting TRBD1. This CDR3 is built from 14 residues. Germline CDR1 is SGHRS and CDR2 is YFSETQ. With 0 bases clipped from V and 8 bases from J, the junction kept 5 bases outside the gene matches. The chain's CDR3 is CASSLAGQGNGYTF. CDR3 DNA: TGCGCCAGCAGCTTGGCCGGACAGGGGAACGGCTACACCTTC.

The rearrangement joins TRBV28 to TRBJ1-2; 8 bases line up with TRBD1. CDR1 MDHEN and CDR2 SYDVKM come from the germline V gene. V dropped 8 bases and J dropped 7; count of bases not matched to a gene: 12. The CDR3 totals 14 residues. The CDR3 bases are TGTGCCAGCTCACGACAGGGGAGGACTTCTGGCTACACCTTC. Translating gives CASSRQGRTSGYTF.

This chain connects TRBV7-3 to TRBJ2-7; 8 positions match TRBD2. V trimming: 4 bases; J trimming: 3 bases; junction bases outside the gene matches: 5. The CDR3 extends over 14 amino acids. Looked up from germline, CDR1 is SGHTA and CDR2 is FQGTGA. CDR3: CASSSSGFLYEQYF. In DNA form, the CDR3 reads TGTGCCAGCAGCTCTAGCGGGTTCCTCTACGAGCAGTACTTC.

The chain employs TRBV5-6 and TRBJ2-2; 8 bases map to TRBD1. The CDR3 loop spans 16 amino acids. The ends lost 2 bases at V and 7 bases at J; junction bases unmatched: 10. The germline gives CDR1 SGHDT, CDR2 YYEEEE. CDR3 nucleotide sequence: TGTGCCAGCAGCTTCTATGAGACAGGGGACGTCGGGGAGCTGTTTTTT. This gives the protein CASSFYETGDVGELFF.